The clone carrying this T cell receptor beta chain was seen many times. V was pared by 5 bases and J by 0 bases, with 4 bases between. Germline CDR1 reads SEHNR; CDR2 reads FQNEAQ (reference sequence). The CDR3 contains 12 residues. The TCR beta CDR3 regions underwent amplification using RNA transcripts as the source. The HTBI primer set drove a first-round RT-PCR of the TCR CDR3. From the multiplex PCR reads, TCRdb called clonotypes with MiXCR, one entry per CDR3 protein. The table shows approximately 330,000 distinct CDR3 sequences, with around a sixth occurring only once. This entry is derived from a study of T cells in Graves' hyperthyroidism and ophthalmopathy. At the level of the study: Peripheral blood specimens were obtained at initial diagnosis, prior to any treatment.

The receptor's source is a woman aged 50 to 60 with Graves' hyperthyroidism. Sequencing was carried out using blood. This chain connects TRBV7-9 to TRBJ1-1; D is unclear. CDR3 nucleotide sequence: TGTGCCAGCAGCGCAATGAACACTGAAGCTTTCTTT. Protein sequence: CASSAMNTEAFF.